This TCR beta chain was identified in a study of blood T cell repertoires in COVID-19. Overall study context: Acute and convalescent COVID-19 samples came from the United States, Italy and Spain. PBMCs, B-cell-depleted T cells, or T cells were the source of the cDNA or gDNA that made up the material.

V dropped 5 bases and J dropped 1 base, with 8 bases sitting between them. The CDR3 spans 13 residues. Germline lookup yields CDR1 MDHEN and CDR2 SYDVKM. Authors' data handling: Nucleated cell counts were estimated from reference gene primer amplification. The data were produced by immunoSEQ multiplex PCR, yet TCRdb's version contains in-frame clones alone and is incomplete. D and trimming come from the DNA, and the V and J calls and clone size come from that table. The repertoire holds 150,000 or so clones, with over 90% as singletons. This chain connects TRBV28 to TRBJ1-2; D gene uncertain. This sequence was found in a man in his fifties with acute or convalescent COVID-19. The specimen sequenced was peripheral blood. Here the CDR3 DNA reads TGTGCCAGCAGTCAGACGGGTAACTATGGCTACACCTTC. It encodes CASSQTGNYGYTF.